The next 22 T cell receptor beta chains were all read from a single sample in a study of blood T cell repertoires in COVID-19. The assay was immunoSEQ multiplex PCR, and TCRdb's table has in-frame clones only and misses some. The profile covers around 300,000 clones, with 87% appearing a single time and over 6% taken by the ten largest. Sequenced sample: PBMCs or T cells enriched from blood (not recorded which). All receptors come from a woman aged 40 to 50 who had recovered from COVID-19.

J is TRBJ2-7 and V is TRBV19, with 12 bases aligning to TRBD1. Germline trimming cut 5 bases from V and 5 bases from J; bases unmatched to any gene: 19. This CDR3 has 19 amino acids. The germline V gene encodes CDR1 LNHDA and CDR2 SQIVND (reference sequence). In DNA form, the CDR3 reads TGTGCCAGTAGTTCGTACCGGGACAGGGGGCGACGCGTAGGAAACGAGCAGTACTTC. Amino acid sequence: CASSSYRDRGRRVGNEQYF. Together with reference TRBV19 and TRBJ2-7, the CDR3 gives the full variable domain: DGGITQSPKYLFRKEGQNVTLSCEQNLNHDAMYWYRQDPGQGLRLIYYSQIVNDFQKGDIAEGYSVSREKKESFPLTVTSAQKNPTAFYLCASSSYRDRGRRVGNEQYFGPGTRLTVT.

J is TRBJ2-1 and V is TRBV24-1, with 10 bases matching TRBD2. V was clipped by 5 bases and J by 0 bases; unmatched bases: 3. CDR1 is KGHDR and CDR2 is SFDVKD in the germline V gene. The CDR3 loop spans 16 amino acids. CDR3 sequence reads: CATSGASGSSYNEQFF. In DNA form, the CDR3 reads TGTGCCACCAGTGGAGCTAGCGGGAGCTCCTACAATGAGCAGTTCTTC.

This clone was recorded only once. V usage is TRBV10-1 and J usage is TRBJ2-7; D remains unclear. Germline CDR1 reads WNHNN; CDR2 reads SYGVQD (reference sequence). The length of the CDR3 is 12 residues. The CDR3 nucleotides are TGCGGGATAGAGACTGGGTTTGAAGAGCAGTACTTC. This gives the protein CGIETGFEEQYF.

The CDR3 DNA follows: TGTGCCAGCAGTTCGATTTCCACTAGCGGCTCCTACAATGAGCAGTTCTTC. Its protein product is CASSSISTSGSYNEQFF. The V gene is TRBV27, the J gene TRBJ2-1; 8 positions match TRBD2. The germline gives CDR1 MNHEY, CDR2 SMNVEV (reference sequence). The CDR3 contains 17 residues. V shed 4 bases, J shed 0 bases, and the junction held 8 bases outside the gene matches.

CDR3 coding DNA: TGTGCCAGCAGCGACGGGGGTACCTACGAGCAGTACTTC. This sequence encodes CASSDGGTYEQYF. This chain joins TRBV7-2 and TRBJ2-7, with a tentative D call TRBD2 (6 bases). Germline assignment: CDR1 SGHTA and CDR2 FQGNSA. V lost 5 bases, J lost 2 bases, and 10 bases lay in between. The CDR3 extends over 13 amino acids.

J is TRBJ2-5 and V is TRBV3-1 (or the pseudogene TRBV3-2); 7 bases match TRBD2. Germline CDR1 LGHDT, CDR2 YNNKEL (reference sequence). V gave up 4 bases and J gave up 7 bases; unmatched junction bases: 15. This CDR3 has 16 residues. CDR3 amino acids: CASSRPPRESIGTQYF. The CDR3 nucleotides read TGTGCCAGCAGCCGACCTCCGCGGGAGTCCATAGGGACCCAGTACTTC.

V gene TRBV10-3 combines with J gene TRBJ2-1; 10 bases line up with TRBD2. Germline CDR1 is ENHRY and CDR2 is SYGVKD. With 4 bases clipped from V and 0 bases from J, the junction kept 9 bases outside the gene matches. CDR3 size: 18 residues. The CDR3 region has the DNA TGTGCCATCAGTGGAAGGGGACTAGCGCCGAGCTCCTACAATGAGCAGTTCTTC. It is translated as CAISGRGLAPSSYNEQFF.

The CDR3 coding sequence is TGTGCCAGCAGCTTACGACAGGGAAGGCAAGAGACCCAGTACTTC. This gives the protein CASSLRQGRQETQYF. The chain employs TRBV7-9 and TRBJ2-5; 7 bases match TRBD1. Germline V gives CDR1 SEHNR, CDR2 FQNEAQ (reference sequence). This CDR3 contains 15 residues. The ends lost 2 bases at V and 2 bases at J; junction bases unmatched: 5. Together with reference TRBV7-9 and TRBJ2-5, the CDR3 gives the full variable domain: DTGVSQNPRHKITKRGQNVTFRCDPISEHNRLYWYRQTLGQGPEFLTYFQNEAQLEKSRLLSDRFSAERPKGSFSTLEIQRTEQGDSAMYLCASSLRQGRQETQYFGPGTRLLVL.

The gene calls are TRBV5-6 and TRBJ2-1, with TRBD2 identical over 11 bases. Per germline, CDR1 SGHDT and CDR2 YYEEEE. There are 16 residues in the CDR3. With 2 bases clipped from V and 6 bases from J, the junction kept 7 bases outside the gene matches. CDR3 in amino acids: CASSFSGRAFGNEQFF. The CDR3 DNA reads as TGTGCCAGCAGCTTTAGCGGGAGGGCCTTTGGCAATGAGCAGTTCTTC.

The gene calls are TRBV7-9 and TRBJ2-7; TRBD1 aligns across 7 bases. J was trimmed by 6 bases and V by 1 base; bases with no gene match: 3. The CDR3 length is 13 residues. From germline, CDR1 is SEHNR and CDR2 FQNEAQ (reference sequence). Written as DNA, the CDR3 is TGTGCCAGCAGCTTAGGACAGGGTATCGAGCAGTACTTC. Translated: CASSLGQGIEQYF.

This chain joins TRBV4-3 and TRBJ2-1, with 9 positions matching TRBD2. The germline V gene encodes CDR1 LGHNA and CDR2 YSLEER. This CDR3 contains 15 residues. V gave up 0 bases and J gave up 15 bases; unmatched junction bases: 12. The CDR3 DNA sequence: TGCGCCAGCAGCCAAGATTGGCTAGCGGGATCCCACCGGTTCTTC. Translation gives CASSQDWLAGSHRFF.

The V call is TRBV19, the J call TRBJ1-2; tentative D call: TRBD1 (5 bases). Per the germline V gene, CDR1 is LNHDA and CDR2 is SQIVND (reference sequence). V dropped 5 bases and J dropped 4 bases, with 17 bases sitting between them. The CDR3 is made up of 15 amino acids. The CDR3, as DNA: TGTGCCAGTAGTGAGGGCCGGGCGGGGCTCTATGGCTACACCTTC. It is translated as CASSEGRAGLYGYTF.

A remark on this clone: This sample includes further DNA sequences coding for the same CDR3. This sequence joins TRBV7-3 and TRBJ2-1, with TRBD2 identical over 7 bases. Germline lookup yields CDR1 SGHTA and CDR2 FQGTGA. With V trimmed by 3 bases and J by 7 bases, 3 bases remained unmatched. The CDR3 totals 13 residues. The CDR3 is CASSLNSGNEQFF. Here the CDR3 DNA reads TGTGCCAGCAGCTTGAATAGCGGGAATGAGCAGTTCTTC.

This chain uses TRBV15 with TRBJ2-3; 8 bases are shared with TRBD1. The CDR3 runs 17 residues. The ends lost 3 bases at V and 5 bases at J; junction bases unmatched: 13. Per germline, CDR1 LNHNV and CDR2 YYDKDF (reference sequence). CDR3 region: CATSSRTSGGAGDTQYF. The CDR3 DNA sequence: TGTGCCACCAGCAGCCGAACTTCAGGGGGCGCGGGAGATACGCAGTATTTT.

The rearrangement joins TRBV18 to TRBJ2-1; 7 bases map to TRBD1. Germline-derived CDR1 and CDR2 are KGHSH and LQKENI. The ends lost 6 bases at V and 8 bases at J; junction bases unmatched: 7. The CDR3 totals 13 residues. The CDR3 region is CASSPGQAHEQFF. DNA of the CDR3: TGTGCCAGCTCCCCCGGACAGGCCCATGAGCAGTTCTTC.

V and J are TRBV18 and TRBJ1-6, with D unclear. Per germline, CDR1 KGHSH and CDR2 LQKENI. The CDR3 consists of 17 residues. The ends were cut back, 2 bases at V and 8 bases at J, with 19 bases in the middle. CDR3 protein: CASSPGVSSGGDSPLHF. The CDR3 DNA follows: TGTGCCAGCTCACCAGGCGTTTCCTCCGGCGGGGATTCACCCCTCCACTTT.

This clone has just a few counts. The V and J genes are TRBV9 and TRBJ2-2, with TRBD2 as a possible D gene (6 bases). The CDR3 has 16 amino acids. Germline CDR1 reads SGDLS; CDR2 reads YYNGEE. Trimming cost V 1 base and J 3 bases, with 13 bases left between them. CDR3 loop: CASSVSTGSYTGELFF. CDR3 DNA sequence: TGTGCCAGCAGCGTAAGCACCGGGAGTTACACCGGGGAGCTGTTTTTT. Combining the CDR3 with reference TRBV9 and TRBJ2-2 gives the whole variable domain DSGVTQTPKHLITATGQRVTLRCSPRSGDLSVYWYQQSLDQGLQFLIQYYNGEERAKGNILERFSAQQFPDLHSELNLSSLELGDSALYFCASSVSTGSYTGELFFGEGSRLTVL.

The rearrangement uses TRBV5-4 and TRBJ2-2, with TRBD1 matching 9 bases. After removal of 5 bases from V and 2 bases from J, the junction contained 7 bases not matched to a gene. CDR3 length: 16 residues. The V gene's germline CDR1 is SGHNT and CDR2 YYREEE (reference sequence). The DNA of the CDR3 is TGTGCCAGCAGGACGCGACAGGGGGTTAACACCGGGGAGCTGTTTTTT. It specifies CASRTRQGVNTGELFF.

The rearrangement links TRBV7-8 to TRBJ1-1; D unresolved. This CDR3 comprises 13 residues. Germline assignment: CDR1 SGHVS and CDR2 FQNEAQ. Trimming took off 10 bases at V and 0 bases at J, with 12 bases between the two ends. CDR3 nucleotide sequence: TGTGCCACCTCTGATTACATGAACACTGAAGCTTTCTTT. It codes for CATSDYMNTEAFF.

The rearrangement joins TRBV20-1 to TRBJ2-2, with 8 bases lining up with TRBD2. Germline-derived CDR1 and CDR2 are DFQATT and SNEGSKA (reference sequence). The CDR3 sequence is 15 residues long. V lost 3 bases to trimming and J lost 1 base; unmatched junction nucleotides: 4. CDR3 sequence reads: CSASGTSGNTGELFF. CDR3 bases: TGCAGTGCTAGTGGTACTAGCGGGAACACCGGGGAGCTGTTTTTT.

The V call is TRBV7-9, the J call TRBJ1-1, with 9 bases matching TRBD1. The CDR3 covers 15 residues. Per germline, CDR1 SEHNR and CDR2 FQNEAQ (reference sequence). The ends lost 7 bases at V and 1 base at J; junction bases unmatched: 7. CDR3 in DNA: TGTGCCAGCACACAGGGGGCGAACAGGAACACTGAAGCTTTCTTT. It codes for CASTQGANRNTEAFF.

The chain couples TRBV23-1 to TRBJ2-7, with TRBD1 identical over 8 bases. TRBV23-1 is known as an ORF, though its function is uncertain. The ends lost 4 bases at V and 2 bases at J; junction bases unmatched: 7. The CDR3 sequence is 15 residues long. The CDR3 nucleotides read TGCGCCAGCAGTCTATTGGGGACAGGCCCCTACGAGCAGTACTTC. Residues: CASSLLGTGPYEQYF.